This T cell receptor (beta chain) was sequenced in a study of control samples from healthy donors and cancer patients. This table comes from immunoSEQ multiplex PCR, and its TCRdb copy is limited to in-frame clones, with some not included. The sample holds approximately 120,000 clones, about 89% seen once. As concerns this clone: Sequence at one end of the junction differs from germline and may be a read error.

Per germline, CDR1 SGHVS and CDR2 FQNEAQ. The CDR3 has 15 residues. This clonotype originated in a woman between 45 and 65 years old in good health. J is TRBJ2-7 and V is TRBV7-8, with D unclear. Sequenced sample: blood. CDR3 protein: CVSSPRTESSYEQYF. CDR3 DNA: TGTGTCAGCAGCCCCCGGACCGAAAGCTCCTACGAGCAGTACTTC.